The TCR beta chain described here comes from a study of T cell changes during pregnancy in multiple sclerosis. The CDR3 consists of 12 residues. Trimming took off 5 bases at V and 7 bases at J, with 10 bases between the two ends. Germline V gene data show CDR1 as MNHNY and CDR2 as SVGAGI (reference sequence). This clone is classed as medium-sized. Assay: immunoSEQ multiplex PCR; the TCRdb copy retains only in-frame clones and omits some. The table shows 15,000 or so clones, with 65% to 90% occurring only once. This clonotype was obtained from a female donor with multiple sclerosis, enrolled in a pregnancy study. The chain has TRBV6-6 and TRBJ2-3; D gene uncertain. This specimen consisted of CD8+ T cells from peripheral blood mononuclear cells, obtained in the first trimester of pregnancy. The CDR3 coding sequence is TGTGCCAGCAGTCGAGACTCTTATACGCAGTATTTT. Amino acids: CASSRDSYTQYF.